This TCR beta chain was recovered during a study of CD8+CD57+ T cells in acquired aplastic anemia. The TCR beta profiling, which covered VDJ combination and CDR3 sequence, was carried out using genomic DNA as the template. Each CDR3 protein is one row after TCRdb ran MiXCR on the reads. In the table there are 150,000 to 200,000 distinct CDR3 sequences, around 66% of which are singletons. The sample consisted of sorted CD4+, CD8+, or CD8+CD57+ T cells (not recorded which) from PBMCs. This sequence originates from a human donor with severe aplastic anemia or a healthy control (not recorded which).

CDR3 protein: CASRSGTSGRAHEQYF. The DNA of the CDR3 is TGTGCCAGCAGATCCGGGACTAGCGGGAGGGCGCACGAGCAGTACTTC. The chain is built from TRBV25-1 and TRBJ2-7; 16 positions match TRBD2. The germline V gene encodes CDR1 MGHDK and CDR2 SYGVNS. The CDR3 covers 16 residues. Trimming cost V 6 bases and J 5 bases; bases outside gene matches: 7.